The next 19 T cell receptor beta chains were all read from a single sample in a study of shared T cell receptors in the human thymus. Clones were read by immunoSEQ multiplex PCR, and TCRdb kept only the in-frame ones, dropping some. The sample has 600,000 or so clones; roughly 86% are singletons. These records were also assigned to another study, of human thymus T cells.

Sequences were obtained from thymocytes. The receptors here all came from a boy under two years old with a congenital heart defect.

The J gene is TRBJ1-1, the V gene TRBV5-1; weak D call: TRBD1 (6 bases). Germline CDR1 and CDR2: SGHRS and YFSETQ. Trimming shortened V by 2 bases and J by 4 bases, and 15 bases separated the two germline ends. The CDR3 extends over 15 amino acids. The CDR3 loop reads CASSFSSNRVTEAFF. In nucleotides, the CDR3 is TGCGCCAGCAGCTTTTCGTCGAACAGGGTCACTGAAGCTTTCTTT.

V is TRBV14 and J is TRBJ1-4; 9 bases match TRBD1. CDR1 is SGHDN and CDR2 is FVKESK in the germline V gene. V lost 5 bases and J lost 6; bases outside the gene matches: 4. The length of the CDR3 is 14 residues. The CDR3 region has the DNA TGTGCCAGCAGCTTAGGGACAGGGTATGAAAAACTGTTTTTT. This gives the protein CASSLGTGYEKLFF.

V gene TRBV10-2 combines with J gene TRBJ2-7; 12 bases align to TRBD2. Germline trimming cut 6 bases from V and 4 bases from J; bases unmatched to any gene: 7. The CDR3 runs 15 residues. Germline lookup yields CDR1 WSHSY and CDR2 SAAADI. CDR3 loop: CASRPRTSGVYEQYF. The DNA of the CDR3 is TGCGCCAGCAGACCACGGACTAGCGGGGTATACGAGCAGTACTTC.

The chain has TRBV6-5 and TRBJ1-6; D possibly corresponds to TRBD1 (6 bases). Trimming took 4 bases from V and 7 from J, leaving 8 bases between them. This CDR3 has 13 amino acids. Per the germline V gene, CDR1 is MNHEY and CDR2 is SVGAGI. CDR3 sequence: CASSLQGNSPLHF. Here the CDR3 DNA reads TGTGCCAGCAGTTTGCAGGGGAATTCACCCCTCCACTTT.

The rearrangement uses TRBV6-6 and TRBJ2-1; 9 nucleotides align to TRBD2. The germline gives CDR1 MNHNY, CDR2 SVGAGI (reference sequence). The CDR3 spans 15 residues. Trimming removed 7 bases from V and 6 bases from J; junction bases left unmatched: 10. CDR3 sequence (DNA): TGTGCCAGCACCGGAAGCGGGAGGTATTGCAATGAGCAGTTCTTC. This sequence encodes CASTGSGRYCNEQFF.

V gene TRBV6-1 combines with J gene TRBJ2-2; 10 bases map to TRBD2. Per the germline V gene, CDR1 is MNHNS and CDR2 is SASEGT. V dropped 2 bases and J dropped 0; count of bases not matched to a gene: 12. The CDR3 extends over 20 amino acids. Here the CDR3 DNA reads TGTGCCAGCAGTGAACTGGAACTAGCGGGAAGCTTAGCGAACACCGGGGAGCTGTTTTTT. Its translation is CASSELELAGSLANTGELFF.

The V gene is TRBV10-3, the J gene TRBJ1-4; D is possibly TRBD1 (6 bases). Germline CDR1 is ENHRY and CDR2 is SYGVKD. The CDR3 has 15 amino acids. Trimming stripped 3 bases from V and 0 bases from J, with 8 bases between. CDR3 residues: CAISDRQATNEKLFF. The DNA for the CDR3 is TGTGCCATCAGTGACAGACAGGCAACTAATGAAAAACTGTTTTTT.

The chain combines TRBV4-2 with TRBJ1-3; 7 bases are a match to TRBD1. CDR1 LGHNA and CDR2 YNFKEQ come from the germline V gene. This CDR3 comprises 20 residues. J lost 2 bases, V lost 0 bases, and 16 bases had no gene match. The CDR3, as DNA: TGTGCCAGCAGCCAAGACTCCATCGCCAGGGGGATCTACCCTGGAAACACCATATATTTT. Its protein is CASSQDSIARGIYPGNTIYF.

CDR3 in DNA: TGTGCCAGCAGCGGGGCCCTTCCCCACCGCTACGAGCAGTACTTC. Translated, it gives CASSGALPHRYEQYF. This chain uses TRBV5-5 with TRBJ2-7, with D perhaps TRBD1 (5 bases). Between the trimmed V and J ends, which lost 4 bases and 3 bases, there was a span of 17 bases. Germline-derived CDR1 and CDR2 are SGHKS and YYEKEE (reference sequence). The CDR3 runs to 15 residues.

V is TRBV28 and J is TRBJ1-4; D may be TRBD1 (5 bases). CDR1 is MDHEN and CDR2 is SYDVKM in the germline V gene. V was cut by 6 bases and J by 7 bases, with 18 bases left in between. This CDR3 has 15 residues. In nucleotides, the CDR3 is TGTGCCAGCAGCACAAAGCGGGGGAAGCGTGAAAAACTGTTTTTT. Translated, it gives CASSTKRGKREKLFF.

The chain combines TRBV7-9 with TRBJ2-5; TRBD2 agrees at 10 bases. Germline V lookup: CDR1 SEHNR, CDR2 FQNEAQ (reference sequence). The V gene end was trimmed by 4 bases and the J gene end by 5 bases; junction bases not matched to a gene: 13. CDR3 size: 17 residues. The CDR3 sequence: CASSCETSGCGRETQYF. The CDR3 DNA is TGTGCCAGCAGCTGTGAGACTAGCGGGTGCGGGAGGGAGACCCAGTACTTC. Full variable domain (rest looked up from reference TRBV7-9 and TRBJ2-5): DTGVSQNPRHKITKRGQNVTFRCDPISEHNRLYWYRQTLGQGPEFLTYFQNEAQLEKSRLLSDRFSAERPKGSFSTLEIQRTEQGDSAMYLCASSCETSGCGRETQYFGPGTRLLVL.

The chain employs TRBV28 and TRBJ1-2, with 7 bases fitting TRBD1. J lost 5 bases, V lost 3 bases, and 9 bases had no gene match. The CDR3 length is 15 residues. CDR1 is MDHEN, CDR2 SYDVKM, per germline. The CDR3 loop reads CASSFEGQMRYGYTF. The CDR3 DNA reads TGTGCCAGCAGTTTTGAGGGACAGATGAGATATGGCTACACCTTC.

The chain is built from TRBV2 and TRBJ2-5, with 9 nucleotides matching TRBD1. Unmatched junction bases numbered 4, after V lost 8 bases and J lost 0 bases. This CDR3 spans 14 amino acids. CDR1 is SNHLY, CDR2 FYNNEI, per germline. CDR3 region: CASPGQGNQETQYF. The DNA for the CDR3 is TGTGCCAGCCCGGGACAGGGAAACCAAGAGACCCAGTACTTC. The variable domain in full, completed from reference TRBV2 and TRBJ2-5, reads EPEVTQTPSHQVTQMGQEVILRCVPISNHLYFYWYRQILGQKVEFLVSFYNNEISEKSEIFDDQFSVERPDGSNFTLKIRSTKLEDSAMYFCASPGQGNQETQYFGPGTRLLVL.

The chain is built from TRBV28 and TRBJ1-5; no definite D call. V lost 3 bases and J lost 9, with 12 bases in between. This CDR3 region has 13 residues. CDR1 is MDHEN, CDR2 SYDVKM, per germline. The CDR3 loop reads CASSFNTEMPQHF. In DNA, the CDR3 is TGTGCCAGCAGTTTTAATACAGAGATGCCCCAGCATTTT.

This clone has just one count. J is TRBJ2-3 and V is TRBV29-1; 12 bases line up with TRBD2. CDR3 size: 15 residues. The trim removed 6 bases at V and 11 bases at J, leaving 15 bases unmatched. The germline V gene encodes CDR1 SQVTM and CDR2 ANQGSEA. CDR3 DNA sequence: TGCAGCGTCTTGAGTAGGACTAGCGGGATTAGACAGCAGTATTTT. This translates into CSVLSRTSGIRQQYF.

The rearrangement links TRBV5-1 to TRBJ1-4, with D hard to call. V dropped 1 base and J dropped 4 bases, with 14 bases sitting between them. This CDR3 contains 16 residues. CDR1 and CDR2 from the germline V gene are SGHRS and YFSETQ. The CDR3 DNA sequence: TGCGCCAGCAGCTTGAATTGGGTAACGGGTAATGAAAAACTGTTTTTT. Protein product: CASSLNWVTGNEKLFF.

This clone turned up a few times. This chain connects TRBV19 to TRBJ2-6; TRBD1 aligns across 9 bases. CDR1 is LNHDA, CDR2 SQIVND, per germline (reference sequence). Trimming removed 7 bases from V and 0 bases from J; junction bases left unmatched: 7. The CDR3 spans 17 residues. The CDR3 nucleotides read TGTGCCAGTACCAGGACAGGGGATTTCTCTGGGGCCAACGTCCTGACTTTC. Translating gives CASTRTGDFSGANVLTF.

The chain uses TRBV11-2 and TRBJ2-5; 12 bases agree with TRBD2. Germline V lookup: CDR1 SGHAT, CDR2 FQNNGV. The CDR3 contains 17 residues. V shed 4 bases and J 7 bases; nucleotides not matched to a gene: 13. CDR3 in DNA: TGTGCCAGCAGCTCACAGACTAGCGGGAGAACCTACGTGACCCAGTACTTC. Translating gives CASSSQTSGRTYVTQYF.

The chain combines TRBV14 with TRBJ2-7; 11 nucleotides agree with TRBD2. The CDR3 has 15 residues. V gave up 0 bases and J gave up 6 bases; unmatched junction bases: 4. Looked up from germline, CDR1 is SGHDN and CDR2 is FVKESK. CDR3 in DNA: TGTGCCAGCAGCCAAGATGGGCTAGCGGGAGGCGAGCAGTACTTC. Its protein is CASSQDGLAGGEQYF.